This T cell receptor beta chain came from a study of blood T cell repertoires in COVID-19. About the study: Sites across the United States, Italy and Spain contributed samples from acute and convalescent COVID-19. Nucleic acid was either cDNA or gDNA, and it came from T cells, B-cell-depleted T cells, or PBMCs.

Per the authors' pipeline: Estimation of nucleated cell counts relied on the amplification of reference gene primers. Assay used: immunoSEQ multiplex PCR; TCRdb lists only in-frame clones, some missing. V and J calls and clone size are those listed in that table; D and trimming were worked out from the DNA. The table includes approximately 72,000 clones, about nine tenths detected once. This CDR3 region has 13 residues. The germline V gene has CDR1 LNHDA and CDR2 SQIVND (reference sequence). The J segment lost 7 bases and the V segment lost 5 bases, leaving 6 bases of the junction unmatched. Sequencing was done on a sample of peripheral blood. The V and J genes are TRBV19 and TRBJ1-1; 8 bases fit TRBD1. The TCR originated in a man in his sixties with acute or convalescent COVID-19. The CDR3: CASSHGTGVEAFF. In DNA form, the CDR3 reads TGTGCCAGTAGTCACGGGACAGGAGTTGAAGCTTTCTTT.